This entry lists 26 T cell receptor beta chains sequenced from one sample in a study of CD8 T cells in ankylosing spondylitis listed by TCRdb under 2017. Broader findings and caveats from the paper: A TCR beta motif made up of fewer than 10 highly homologous amino acid variants appeared to be characteristic of blood from ankylosing spondylitis patients.

Library creation used 5' RACE. This sample was sequenced with an Illumina HiSeq 2500. TCRdb ran its own pipeline on the public reads, namely fastp trimming at Q25 and MiXCR clone calling, and kept in-frame beta chains. Rows matching on CDR3 protein sequence are summarized as one entry with the most common DNA and genes. The sample data list some 700,000 distinct CDR3 sequences, and roughly 20% of these were observed just once. The ten largest make up around 20% of the sample. Antigen specificity for these receptors is unknown. Sequences were obtained from blood, either unsorted or a sorted T cell fraction (not recorded which). Source of these receptors: a male donor with ankylosing spondylitis.

The J gene is TRBJ1-2, the V gene TRBV4-1; D possibly corresponds to TRBD1 (5 bases). Germline V gene lookup returns CDR1 MGHRA and CDR2 YSYEKL. Deletions cut 4 bases from V and 3 bases from J, with 15 bases between. This CDR3 region has 15 residues. The CDR3 nucleotides are TGCGCCAGCAGCCGATCAACGGGGGGGTACTATGGCTACACCTTC. It specifies CASSRSTGGYYGYTF.

This clonotype appeared a few times. The chain is built from TRBV29-1 and TRBJ1-6, with TRBD1 identical over 9 bases. The V and J ends lost 7 bases and 6 bases, in that order; junction bases with no gene match: 4. This CDR3 spans 13 amino acids. CDR1 and CDR2 (germline): SQVTM, ANQGSEA. The CDR3 coding sequence is TGCAGCGCACAGGGGGCCGGTAATTCACCCCTCCACTTT. Its protein is CSAQGAGNSPLHF.

V gene TRBV6-1 combines with J gene TRBJ2-1; D call uncertain. CDR3 length: 13 residues. Trimming stripped 2 bases from V and 6 bases from J, with 8 bases between. Germline V CDR1 and CDR2: MNHNS, SASEGT. The CDR3 sequence: CASSELPPNEQFF. CDR3 DNA: TGTGCCAGCAGTGAACTCCCACCCAATGAGCAGTTCTTC.

The V gene is TRBV2, the J gene TRBJ2-5, with 11 bases that match TRBD2. This CDR3 contains 14 residues. The V gene's germline CDR1 is SNHLY and CDR2 FYNNEI. The V segment lost 6 bases and the J segment 6 bases; nucleotides outside the gene matches: 6. The CDR3 sequence is CASSLTSGTQTQYF. The CDR3 DNA reads as TGTGCCAGCAGCCTGACTAGCGGGACACAGACCCAGTACTTC.

This clonotype was detected a few times. The chain links TRBV9 to TRBJ2-7, with D possibly TRBD1 on 5 matching bases. CDR1 is SGDLS, CDR2 YYNGEE, per germline. This CDR3 comprises 15 residues. Trimming took off 0 bases at V and 0 bases at J, with 10 bases between the two ends. The CDR3: CASSVEAGHSYEQYF. The CDR3, as DNA: TGTGCCAGCAGCGTAGAGGCAGGGCACTCCTACGAGCAGTACTTC.

This clonotype was observed a handful of times. V usage is TRBV6-1 and J usage is TRBJ1-5, with 7 bases matching TRBD1. The CDR3 runs 16 residues. The germline V gene encodes CDR1 MNHNS and CDR2 SASEGT. Trimming cost V 3 bases and J 6 bases; bases outside gene matches: 11. CDR3 in DNA: TGTGCCAGCAGTGACAACTCCGGGACAGTCGGTCAGCCCCAGCATTTT. Translated, it gives CASSDNSGTVGQPQHF.

This clonotype showed up just a few times. The V and J genes are TRBV4-1 and TRBJ1-5; the D gene is possibly TRBD1 (5 bases). This CDR3 is built from 15 residues. The V end lost 0 bases, the J end lost 5 bases, and 11 bases lay between the germline ends. Germline V gene data show CDR1 as MGHRA and CDR2 as YSYEKL. CDR3 DNA sequence: TGCGCCAGCAGCCAAGAGTCGCAGGGATATCAGCCCCAGCATTTT. It yields the protein CASSQESQGYQPQHF.

This clonotype showed up many times. The J gene is TRBJ2-2, the V gene TRBV7-9; TRBD1 matches at 9 bases. The CDR3 is 16 amino acids. Germline CDR1 SEHNR, CDR2 FQNEAQ (reference sequence). J was trimmed by 3 bases and V by 5 bases; bases with no gene match: 7. In nucleotides, the CDR3 is TGTGCCAGCAGCAGGGGGACAGGGTTGGACACCGGGGAGCTGTTTTTT. Residues: CASSRGTGLDTGELFF.

V usage is TRBV7-2 and J usage is TRBJ2-1, with TRBD2 identical over 7 bases. Trimming took 1 base from V and 7 from J; bases not matched to a gene: 10. The CDR3 consists of 16 residues. The germline V gene has CDR1 SGHTA and CDR2 FQGNSA. The CDR3, as DNA: TGTGCCAGCAGCTTAGTATCGGGGGGTCTGGGGAATGAGCAGTTCTTC. Translated, it gives CASSLVSGGLGNEQFF.

The V call is TRBV28, the J call TRBJ2-7; D may be TRBD2 (5 bases). CDR1 is MDHEN and CDR2 is SYDVKM in the germline V gene. The ends were cut back, 4 bases at V and 4 bases at J, with 11 bases in the middle. The CDR3 has 13 residues. CDR3 DNA: TGTGCCAGCAGTTGGTCGGGAACATACGAGCAGTACTTC. Translated: CASSWSGTYEQYF.

This chain joins TRBV5-1 and TRBJ2-5; the D gene is possibly TRBD1 (6 bases). Germline V gene data show CDR1 as SGHRS and CDR2 as YFSETQ. This CDR3 spans 13 amino acids. Trimming took 3 bases from V and 6 from J, leaving 12 bases between them. CDR3 sequence: CASSSGQHQTQYF. Written as DNA, the CDR3 is TGCGCCAGCAGCTCCGGACAGCACCAGACCCAGTACTTC.

The rearrangement joins TRBV28 to TRBJ1-1, with 7 positions matching TRBD1. J gave up 4 bases and V 5 bases, and 13 bases lay outside the gene matches. CDR3 length: 16 amino acids. Germline values: CDR1 MDHEN, CDR2 SYDVKM. CDR3 in DNA: TGTGCCAGCAGTCCGATAAGAGGGGGCAGAGTCACTGAAGCTTTCTTT. This encodes CASSPIRGGRVTEAFF.

V gene TRBV6-6 combines with J gene TRBJ2-7; possible D gene TRBD1, 5 bases. Germline CDR1 MNHNY, CDR2 SVGAGI (reference sequence). Trimming pared 5 bases from V and 2 bases from J, leaving 10 bases between. This CDR3 spans 13 amino acids. CDR3: CASSKDTPYEQYF. The DNA for the CDR3 is TGTGCCAGCAGTAAGGACACTCCCTACGAGCAGTACTTC.

This clonotype was observed a few times. V gene TRBV20-1 combines with J gene TRBJ1-2; 7 bases map to TRBD1. This CDR3 region has 16 residues. V lost 1 base, J lost 2 bases, and 10 bases stayed unmatched. Per the germline V gene, CDR1 is DFQATT and CDR2 is SNEGSKA (reference sequence). The chain's CDR3 is CSARGSWLGGNYGYTF. CDR3 DNA sequence: TGCAGTGCTAGAGGTTCCTGGTTAGGGGGCAACTATGGCTACACCTTC.

At least ten counts were recorded for this clonotype. This rearrangement joins TRBV29-1 to TRBJ2-2; D possibly matches TRBD1 or TRBD2 (6 bases each). The length of the CDR3 is 14 residues. Germline lookup yields CDR1 SQVTM and CDR2 ANQGSEA. Trimming cost V 3 bases and J 8 bases, with 16 bases left between them. The CDR3 coding sequence is TGCAGCGTTGATAAGGGACTCCAGGGGGGGGAGCTGTTTTTT. Translating it yields CSVDKGLQGGELFF.

The rearrangement joins TRBV20-1 to TRBJ1-1, with 7 bases fitting TRBD1. Germline V gives CDR1 DFQATT, CDR2 SNEGSKA (reference sequence). CDR3 length: 15 amino acids. V lost 8 bases and J lost 4; bases outside the gene matches: 16. CDR3 residues: CSSRDSESRGTEAFF. The CDR3 region has the DNA TGCAGTAGTAGGGACAGCGAATCCCGGGGCACTGAAGCTTTCTTT.

This clonotype was counted a few times. The chain carries TRBV7-3 and TRBJ2-3; D gene unclear. The CDR3 is made up of 15 amino acids. CDR1 and CDR2 from the germline V gene are SGHTA and FQGTGA. Trimming removed 1 base at V and 5 bases at J, with 13 bases between. The CDR3 DNA reads TGTGCCAGCAGCTTAAGCTCCCTAATAGGAGATACGCAGTATTTT. It translates to CASSLSSLIGDTQYF.

CDR3 in DNA: TGCAGTGCTAGAGATTCTGGCAGGGAGGGCAATCAGCCCCAGCATTTT. Its translation is CSARDSGREGNQPQHF. This chain joins TRBV20-1 and TRBJ1-5; a weak D match, TRBD1 (5 bases). Germline CDR1 DFQATT, CDR2 SNEGSKA (reference sequence). The V and J ends lost 0 bases and 2 bases respectively, with 14 bases between them. CDR3 size: 16 residues.

The chain employs TRBV30 and TRBJ2-5; TRBD2 agrees at 8 bases. The V segment lost 3 bases and the J segment 4 bases; nucleotides outside the gene matches: 13. The CDR3 spans 16 residues. Per the germline V gene, CDR1 is GTSNPN and CDR2 is SVGIG (reference sequence). The CDR3 sequence is CAWSRRGRGGGETQYF. The CDR3 bases are TGTGCCTGGAGCCGCCGGGGACGGGGGGGTGGAGAGACCCAGTACTTC.

V gene TRBV4-1 combines with J gene TRBJ2-7; 10 bases are shared with TRBD2. The V gene's germline CDR1 is MGHRA and CDR2 YSYEKL. The V and J ends lost 2 bases and 2 bases, in that order; junction bases with no gene match: 9. The CDR3 is made up of 17 amino acids. The CDR3 loop is CASSQRDVGTSAYEQYF. In nucleotides, the CDR3 is TGCGCCAGCAGCCAACGAGACGTAGGGACTAGCGCCTACGAGCAGTACTTC.

The J gene is TRBJ1-2, the V gene TRBV12-3 or TRBV12-4; TRBD1 might be the D (5 bases). CDR3 length: 14 residues. Trimming stripped 3 bases from V and 7 bases from J, with 15 bases between. For the CDR3, the DNA is TGTGCCAGCAGTTTGGGGACCTTTGAATCTGGCTACACCTTC. This translates into CASSLGTFESGYTF.

The sample holds a few counts of this clonotype. The chain joins TRBV7-8 to TRBJ1-1, with D uncertain. Germline CDR1 reads SGHVS; CDR2 reads FQNEAQ. CDR3 length: 14 amino acids. Between the trimmed V and J ends, which lost 7 bases and 0 bases, there was a span of 12 bases. CDR3 region: CASTTRLMNTEAFF. In nucleotides, the CDR3 is TGTGCCAGCACCACCCGGCTAATGAACACTGAAGCTTTCTTT.

Turning to this clonotype: Relative to the germline gene, one junction end is altered; a read error may explain this. The chain links TRBV12-3 or TRBV12-4 to TRBJ2-5; TRBD2 aligns across 12 bases. The CDR3 totals 18 residues. The CDR3: CARSSTSGGRGGRETQYF. CDR3 coding DNA: TGTGCCCGCAGCTCAACTAGCGGGGGGAGAGGAGGTCGAGAGACCCAGTACTTC.

This clonotype occurred a few times. J is TRBJ2-1 and V is TRBV11-2; 9 bases map to TRBD1. J was trimmed by 1 base and V by 2 bases; bases with no gene match: 9. The CDR3 length is 18 residues. CDR1 SGHAT and CDR2 FQNNGV come from the germline V gene. In DNA, the CDR3 is TGTGCCAGCAGCTTATCAGGGACAGGGCCCGAGTCCTACAATGAGCAGTTCTTC. The encoded protein is CASSLSGTGPESYNEQFF. Complete variable domain (other parts from reference TRBV11-2 and TRBJ2-1): EAGVAQSPRYKIIEKRQSVAFWCNPISGHATLYWYQQILGQGPKLLIQFQNNGVVDDSQLPKDRFSAERLKGVDSTLKIQPAKLEDSAVYLCASSLSGTGPESYNEQFFGPGTRLTVL.

This rearrangement joins TRBV6-5 to TRBJ2-6, with TRBD1 identical over 11 bases. V lost 0 bases, J lost 3 bases, and 4 bases stayed unmatched. The CDR3 is made up of 18 amino acids. The germline V gene encodes CDR1 MNHEY and CDR2 SVGAGI. This CDR3 reads CASSYSMDRGRGANVLTF. The CDR3 DNA reads TGTGCCAGCAGTTACTCGATGGACAGGGGGCGTGGGGCCAACGTCCTGACTTTC.

J is TRBJ2-7 and V is TRBV20-1; 8 nucleotides match TRBD1. This CDR3 contains 15 residues. V lost 6 bases and J lost 0; bases outside the gene matches: 10. Germline CDR1 and CDR2: DFQATT and SNEGSKA (reference sequence). The CDR3 here is CSASGQGGSSYEQYF. CDR3 DNA sequence: TGCAGTGCCTCCGGACAGGGTGGAAGCTCCTACGAGCAGTACTTC.